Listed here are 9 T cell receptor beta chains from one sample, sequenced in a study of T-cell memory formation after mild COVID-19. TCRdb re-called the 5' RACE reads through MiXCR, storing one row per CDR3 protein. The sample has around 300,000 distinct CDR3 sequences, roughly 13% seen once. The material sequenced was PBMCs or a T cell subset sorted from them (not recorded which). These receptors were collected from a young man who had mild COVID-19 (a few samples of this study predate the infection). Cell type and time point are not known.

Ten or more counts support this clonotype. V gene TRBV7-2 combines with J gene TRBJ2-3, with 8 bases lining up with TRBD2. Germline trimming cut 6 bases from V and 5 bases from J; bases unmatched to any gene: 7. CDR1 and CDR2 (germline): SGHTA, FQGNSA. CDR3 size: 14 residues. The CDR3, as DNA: TGTGCCAGCAGTCAGCCGGGAGGGGTAGATACGCAGTATTTT. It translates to CASSQPGGVDTQYF.

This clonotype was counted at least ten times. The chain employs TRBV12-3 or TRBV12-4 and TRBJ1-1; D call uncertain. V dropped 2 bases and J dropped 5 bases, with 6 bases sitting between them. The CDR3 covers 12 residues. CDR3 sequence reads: CASSLSGTEAFF. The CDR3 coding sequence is TGTGCCAGCAGTTTATCGGGAACTGAAGCTTTCTTT.

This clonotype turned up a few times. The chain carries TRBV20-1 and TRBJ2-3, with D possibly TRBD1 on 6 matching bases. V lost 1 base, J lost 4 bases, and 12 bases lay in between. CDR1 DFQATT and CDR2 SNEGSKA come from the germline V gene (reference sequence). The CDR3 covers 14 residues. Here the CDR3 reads CSARVAQGSDTQYF. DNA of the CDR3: TGCAGTGCTAGAGTTGCACAGGGTTCAGATACGCAGTATTTT.

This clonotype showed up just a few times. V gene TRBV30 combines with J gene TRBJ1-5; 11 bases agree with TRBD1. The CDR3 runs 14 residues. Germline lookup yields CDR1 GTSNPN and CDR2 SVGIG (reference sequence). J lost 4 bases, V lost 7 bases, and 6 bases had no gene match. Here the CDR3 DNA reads TGTGCCTTGTCCCGGGACAGGGGGAATCAGCCCCAGCATTTT. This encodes CALSRDRGNQPQHF.

The chain's CDR3 is CATSDPAGPGADTQYF. DNA for the CDR3: TGTGCCACCAGTGATCCCGCCGGACCGGGGGCAGATACGCAGTATTTT. V usage is TRBV24-1 and J usage is TRBJ2-3; a weak D match, TRBD2 (6 bases). CDR3 length: 16 residues. Deletions cut 3 bases from V and 4 bases from J, with 16 bases between. The V gene's germline CDR1 is KGHDR and CDR2 SFDVKD.

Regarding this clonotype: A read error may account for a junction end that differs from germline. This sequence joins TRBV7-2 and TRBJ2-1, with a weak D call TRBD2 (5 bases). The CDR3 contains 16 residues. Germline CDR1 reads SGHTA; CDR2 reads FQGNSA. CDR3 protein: CSSSLIVPSLDNEQFF. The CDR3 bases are TGTTCCAGCAGCTTAATCGTCCCTAGCCTCGACAATGAGCAGTTCTTC.

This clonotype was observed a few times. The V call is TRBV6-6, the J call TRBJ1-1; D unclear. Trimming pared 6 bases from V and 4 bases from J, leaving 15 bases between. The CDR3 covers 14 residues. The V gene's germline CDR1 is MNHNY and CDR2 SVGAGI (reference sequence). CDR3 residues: CASSDGSLSTEAFF. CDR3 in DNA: TGTGCCAGCAGCGACGGCTCGCTAAGCACTGAAGCTTTCTTT.

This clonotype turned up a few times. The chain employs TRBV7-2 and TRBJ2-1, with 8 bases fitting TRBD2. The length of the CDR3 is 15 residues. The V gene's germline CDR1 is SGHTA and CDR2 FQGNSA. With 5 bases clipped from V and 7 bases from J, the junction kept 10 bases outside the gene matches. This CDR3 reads CASSPRGGAGNEQFF. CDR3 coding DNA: TGTGCCAGCAGCCCACGGGGGGGGGCTGGGAATGAGCAGTTCTTC.

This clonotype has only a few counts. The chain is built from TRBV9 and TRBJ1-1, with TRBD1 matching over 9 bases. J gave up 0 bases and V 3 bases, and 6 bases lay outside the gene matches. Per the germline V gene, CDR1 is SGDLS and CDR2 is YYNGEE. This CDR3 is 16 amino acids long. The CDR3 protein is CASSAGTGYLNTEAFF. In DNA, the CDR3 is TGTGCCAGCAGCGCCGGGACAGGGTACCTGAACACTGAAGCTTTCTTT.